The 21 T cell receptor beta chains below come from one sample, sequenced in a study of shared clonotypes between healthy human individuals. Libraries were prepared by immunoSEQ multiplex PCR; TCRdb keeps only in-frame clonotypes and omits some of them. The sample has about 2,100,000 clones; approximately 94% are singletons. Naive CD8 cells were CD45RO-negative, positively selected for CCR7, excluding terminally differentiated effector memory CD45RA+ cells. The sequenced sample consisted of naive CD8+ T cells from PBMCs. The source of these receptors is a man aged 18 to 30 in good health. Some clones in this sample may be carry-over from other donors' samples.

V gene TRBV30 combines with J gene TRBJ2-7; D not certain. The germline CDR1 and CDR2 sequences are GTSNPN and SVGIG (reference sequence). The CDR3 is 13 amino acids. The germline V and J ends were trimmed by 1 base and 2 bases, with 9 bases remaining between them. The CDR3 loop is CAWSAVPAYEQYF. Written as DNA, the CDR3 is TGTGCCTGGAGTGCAGTTCCTGCCTACGAGCAGTACTTC. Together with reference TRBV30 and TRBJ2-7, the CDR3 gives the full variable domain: SQTIHQWPATLVQPVGSPLSLECTVEGTSNPNLYWYRQAAGRGLQLLFYSVGIGQISSEVPQNLSASRPQDRQFILSSKKLLLSDSGFYLCAWSAVPAYEQYFGPGTRLTVT.

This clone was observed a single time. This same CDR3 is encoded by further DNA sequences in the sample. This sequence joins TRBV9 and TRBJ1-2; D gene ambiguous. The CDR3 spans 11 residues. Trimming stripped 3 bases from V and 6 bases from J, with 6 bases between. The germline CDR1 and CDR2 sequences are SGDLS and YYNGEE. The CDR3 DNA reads TGTGCCAGCAGCGGGTCGAATGGCTACACCTTC. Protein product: CASSGSNGYTF.

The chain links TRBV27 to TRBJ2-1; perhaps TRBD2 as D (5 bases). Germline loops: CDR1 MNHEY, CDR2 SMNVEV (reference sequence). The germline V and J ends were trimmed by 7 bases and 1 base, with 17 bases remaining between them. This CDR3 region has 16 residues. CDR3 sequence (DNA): TGTGCCAGCACCCCCGGACTCGACATTTCCTACAATGAGCAGTTCTTC. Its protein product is CASTPGLDISYNEQFF.

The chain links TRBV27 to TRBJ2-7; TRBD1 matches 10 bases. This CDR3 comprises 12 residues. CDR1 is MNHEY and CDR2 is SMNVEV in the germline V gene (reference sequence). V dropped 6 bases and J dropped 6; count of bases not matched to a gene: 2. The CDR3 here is CASSGTGVEQYF. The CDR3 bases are TGTGCCAGCAGCGGGACAGGGGTCGAGCAGTACTTC.

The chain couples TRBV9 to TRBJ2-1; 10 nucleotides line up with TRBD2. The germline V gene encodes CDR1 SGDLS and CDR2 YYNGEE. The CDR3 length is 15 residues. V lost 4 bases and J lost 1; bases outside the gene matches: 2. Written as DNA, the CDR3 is TGTGCCAGCAGCCTTAGCGGGAGGTCCTACAATGAGCAGTTCTTC. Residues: CASSLSGRSYNEQFF.

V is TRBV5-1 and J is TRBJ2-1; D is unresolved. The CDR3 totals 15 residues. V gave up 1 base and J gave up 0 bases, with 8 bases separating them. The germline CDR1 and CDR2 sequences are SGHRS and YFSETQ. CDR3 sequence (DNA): TGCGCCAGCAGCTTGTGGCCTACCTCCTACAATGAGCAGTTCTTC. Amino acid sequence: CASSLWPTSYNEQFF.

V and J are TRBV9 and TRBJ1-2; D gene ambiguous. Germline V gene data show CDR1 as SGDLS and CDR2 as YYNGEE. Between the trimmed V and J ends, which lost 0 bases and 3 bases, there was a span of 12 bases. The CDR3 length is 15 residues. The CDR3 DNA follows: TGTGCCAGCAGCGTAGCTACTAGGGCAGACTATGGCTACACCTTC. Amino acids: CASSVATRADYGYTF. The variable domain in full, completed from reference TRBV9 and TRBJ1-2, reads DSGVTQTPKHLITATGQRVTLRCSPRSGDLSVYWYQQSLDQGLQFLIQYYNGEERAKGNILERFSAQQFPDLHSELNLSSLELGDSALYFCASSVATRADYGYTFGSGTRLTVV.

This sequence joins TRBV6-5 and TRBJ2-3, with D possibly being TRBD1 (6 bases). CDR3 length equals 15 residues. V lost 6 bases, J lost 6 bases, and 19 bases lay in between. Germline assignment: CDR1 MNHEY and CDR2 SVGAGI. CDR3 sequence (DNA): TGTGCCAGCAGCCCTGGACAGACCTCCTGGGATACGCAGTATTTT. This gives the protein CASSPGQTSWDTQYF.

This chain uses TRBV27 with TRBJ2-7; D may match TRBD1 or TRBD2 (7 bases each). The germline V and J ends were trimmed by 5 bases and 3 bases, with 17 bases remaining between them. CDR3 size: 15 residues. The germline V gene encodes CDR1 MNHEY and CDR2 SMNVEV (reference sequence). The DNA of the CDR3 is TGTGCCAGCAGTCCCGGGGGAGGGGGCCTCTACGAGCAGTACTTC. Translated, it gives CASSPGGGGLYEQYF.

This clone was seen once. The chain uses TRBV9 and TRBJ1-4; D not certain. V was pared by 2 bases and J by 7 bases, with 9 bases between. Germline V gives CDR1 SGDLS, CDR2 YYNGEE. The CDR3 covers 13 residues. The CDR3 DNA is TGTGCCAGCAGCGTCCGGGATCCTGAAAAACTGTTTTTT. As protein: CASSVRDPEKLFF.

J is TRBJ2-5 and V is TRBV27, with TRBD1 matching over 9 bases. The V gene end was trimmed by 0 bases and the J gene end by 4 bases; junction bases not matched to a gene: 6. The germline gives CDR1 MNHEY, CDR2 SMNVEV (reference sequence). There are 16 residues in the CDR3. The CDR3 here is CASSLSPTGGGETQYF. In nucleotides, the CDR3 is TGTGCCAGCAGTTTATCCCCGACAGGGGGGGGAGAGACCCAGTACTTC.

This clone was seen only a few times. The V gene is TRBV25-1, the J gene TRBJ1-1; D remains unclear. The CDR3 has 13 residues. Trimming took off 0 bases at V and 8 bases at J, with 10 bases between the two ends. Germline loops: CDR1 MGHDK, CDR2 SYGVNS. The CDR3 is CASSEYWASEAFF. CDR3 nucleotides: TGTGCCAGCAGTGAATATTGGGCTTCCGAAGCTTTCTTT.

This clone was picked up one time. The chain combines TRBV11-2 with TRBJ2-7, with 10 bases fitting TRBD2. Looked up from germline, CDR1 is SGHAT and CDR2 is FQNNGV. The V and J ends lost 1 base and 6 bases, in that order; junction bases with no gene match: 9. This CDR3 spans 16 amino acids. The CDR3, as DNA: TGTGCCAGCAGCTTAGTAACTCTAGCGGGAGTCCCCGAGCAGTACTTC. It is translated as CASSLVTLAGVPEQYF.

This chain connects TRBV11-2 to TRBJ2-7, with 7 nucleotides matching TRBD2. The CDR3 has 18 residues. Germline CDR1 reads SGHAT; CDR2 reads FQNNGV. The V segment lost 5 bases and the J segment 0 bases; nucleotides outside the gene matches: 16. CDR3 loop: CASSKVVSREAASYEQYF. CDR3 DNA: TGTGCCAGCAGCAAAGTCGTCTCACGGGAGGCCGCCTCCTACGAGCAGTACTTC.

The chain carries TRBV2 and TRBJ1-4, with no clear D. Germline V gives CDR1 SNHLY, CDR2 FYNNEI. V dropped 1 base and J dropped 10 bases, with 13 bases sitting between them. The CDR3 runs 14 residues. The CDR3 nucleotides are TGTGCCAGCAGTGAAGACGCAGGTACCAGAAAACTGTTTTTT. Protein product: CASSEDAGTRKLFF.

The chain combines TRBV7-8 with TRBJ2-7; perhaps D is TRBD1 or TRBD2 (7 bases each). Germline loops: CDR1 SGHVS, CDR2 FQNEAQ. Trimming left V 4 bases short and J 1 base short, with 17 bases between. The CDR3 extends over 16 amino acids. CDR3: CASSYSHRGGSYEQYF. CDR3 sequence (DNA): TGTGCCAGCAGCTATAGCCACAGGGGAGGGTCCTACGAGCAGTACTTC.

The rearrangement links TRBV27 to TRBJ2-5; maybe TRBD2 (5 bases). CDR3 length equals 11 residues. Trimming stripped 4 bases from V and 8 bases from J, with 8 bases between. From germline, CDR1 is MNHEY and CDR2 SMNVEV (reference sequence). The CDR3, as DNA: TGTGCCAGCAGTTCGTCGGGAACCCAGTACTTC. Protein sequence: CASSSSGTQYF.

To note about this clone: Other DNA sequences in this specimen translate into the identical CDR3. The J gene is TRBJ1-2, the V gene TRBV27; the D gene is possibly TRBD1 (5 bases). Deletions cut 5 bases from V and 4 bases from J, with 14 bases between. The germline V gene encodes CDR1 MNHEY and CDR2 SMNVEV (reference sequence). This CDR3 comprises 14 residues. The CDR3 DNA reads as TGTGCCAGCAGTCTCTCGGGGGGGTTCTATGGCTACACCTTC. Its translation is CASSLSGGFYGYTF.

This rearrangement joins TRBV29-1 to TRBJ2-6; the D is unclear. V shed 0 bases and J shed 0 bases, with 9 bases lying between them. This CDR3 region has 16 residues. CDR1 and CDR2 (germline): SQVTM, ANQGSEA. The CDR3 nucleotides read TGCAGCGTTGAAGATTTTCGCCTCTCTGGGGCCAACGTCCTGACTTTC. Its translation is CSVEDFRLSGANVLTF.

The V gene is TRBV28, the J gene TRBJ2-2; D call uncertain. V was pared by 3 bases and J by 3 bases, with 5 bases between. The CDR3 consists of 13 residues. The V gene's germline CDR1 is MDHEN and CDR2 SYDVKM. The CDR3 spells CASSFTHTGELFF. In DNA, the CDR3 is TGTGCCAGCAGTTTTACACACACCGGGGAGCTGTTTTTT.

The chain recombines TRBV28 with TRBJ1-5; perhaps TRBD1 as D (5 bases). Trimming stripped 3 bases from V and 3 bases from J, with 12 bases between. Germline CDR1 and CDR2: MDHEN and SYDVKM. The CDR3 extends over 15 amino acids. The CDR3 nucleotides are TGTGCCAGCAGTTTGAGAGGGGCCCCCAATCAGCCCCAGCATTTT. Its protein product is CASSLRGAPNQPQHF. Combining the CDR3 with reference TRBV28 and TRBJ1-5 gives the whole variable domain DVKVTQSSRYLVKRTGEKVFLECVQDMDHENMFWYRQDPGLGLRLIYFSYDVKMKEKGDIPEGYSVSREKKERFSLILESASTNQTSMYLCASSLRGAPNQPQHFGDGTRLSIL.